The 7 T cell receptor beta chains listed next were all sequenced from one sample in a study of blood T cell repertoires in COVID-19. Sequencing used immunoSEQ multiplex PCR; TCRdb keeps in-frame clones, though not all of them. The sample lists about 81,000 clones; roughly four fifths were seen once. The sequencing sample was made of peripheral blood. The receptors originated from a human donor in a cohort sampled during active COVID-19.

This chain joins TRBV5-5 and TRBJ1-6; D unclear. This CDR3 comprises 16 residues. The germline V gene encodes CDR1 SGHKS and CDR2 YYEKEE (reference sequence). V lost 0 bases and J lost 3, with 10 bases in between. The chain's CDR3 is CASSLVSSHYNSPLHF. CDR3 nucleotides: TGTGCCAGCAGCTTGGTATCCAGTCACTATAATTCACCCCTCCACTTT.

Points on this clone: It is likely a read error, because the conserved phenylalanine at the end of the CDR3 is missing. The limits of the CDR3 on the DNA are not certain, so only TCRdb's listed CDR3 is given. The V call is TRBV21-1, the J call TRBJ1-6; the tabulated D call, TRBD1, remains unverified against the DNA. TRBV21-1 is described as a pseudogene. Including both end residues, the CDR3 is 10 amino acids long. Here the CDR3 reads CASSKKGHPV.

The chain recombines TRBV30 with TRBJ2-5; maybe TRBD1 (5 bases). CDR1 GTSNPN and CDR2 SVGIG come from the germline V gene (reference sequence). This CDR3 is 13 amino acids long. The V end lost 0 bases, the J end lost 5 bases, and 10 bases lay between the germline ends. The CDR3 sequence: CAWSVKGLETQYF. Written as DNA, the CDR3 is TGTGCCTGGAGTGTAAAGGGGCTGGAGACCCAGTACTTC.

The chain couples TRBV25-1 to TRBJ1-3; 7 nucleotides line up with TRBD1. From germline, CDR1 is MGHDK and CDR2 SYGVNS. The CDR3 runs 15 residues. The trim removed 3 bases at V and 3 bases at J, leaving 5 bases unmatched. CDR3 in DNA: TGTGCCAGCAGTGAGCAGGGGGTCTTTGGAAACACCATATATTTT. Protein: CASSEQGVFGNTIYF.

Notes on this clone: The same CDR3 is also encoded by other DNA sequences in this sample. The V gene is TRBV9, the J gene TRBJ1-1; D call uncertain. Germline CDR1 is SGDLS and CDR2 is YYNGEE. The CDR3 loop spans 13 amino acids. Trimming left V 0 bases short and J 0 bases short, with 3 bases between. This chain's CDR3 is CASSVAVNTEAFF. The CDR3 bases are TGTGCCAGCAGCGTAGCCGTGAACACTGAAGCTTTCTTT.

The chain couples TRBV7-2 to TRBJ2-1; possibly TRBD2 for D (5 bases). Looked up from germline, CDR1 is SGHTA and CDR2 is FQGNSA. The CDR3 is 14 residues long. V was pared by 3 bases and J by 5 bases, with 11 bases between. The CDR3 nucleotides read TGTGCCAGCAGCTTCCGGACTGGAAACAATGAGCAGTTCTTC. Protein product: CASSFRTGNNEQFF.

This chain joins TRBV4-3 and TRBJ1-2; D gene uncertain. CDR3 size: 13 residues. Germline V gene data show CDR1 as LGHNA and CDR2 as YSLEER. V lost 0 bases, J lost 8 bases, and 10 bases lay in between. CDR3 sequence reads: CASSQDRVSGYTF. The DNA for the CDR3 is TGCGCCAGCAGCCAAGATCGTGTTTCCGGCTACACCTTC.